Reported below is one T cell receptor beta chain. What it binds is not known. The data derive from a study of Ad26.COV2.S vaccination and SARS-CoV-2 variants. This table comes from immunoSEQ multiplex PCR, and its TCRdb copy is limited to in-frame clones, with some not included. The sample holds more than 85,000 clones, roughly 80% seen once. The CDR3 contains 11 residues. Germline lookup yields CDR1 SQVTM and CDR2 ANQGSEA. V dropped 5 bases and J dropped 7 bases, with 11 bases sitting between them. Study conclusions and caveats: Similar non-spike TCR breadth was seen in vaccine and placebo recipients.

The receptor was derived from a human donor who had recovered from COVID-19. The material was peripheral blood, obtained after recovery from COVID-19. V is TRBV29-1 and J is TRBJ1-1, with D unresolved. The CDR3 region has the DNA TGCAGCGTTCGTCGGACTTTTGAAGCTTTCTTT. Encoded protein: CSVRRTFEAFF.